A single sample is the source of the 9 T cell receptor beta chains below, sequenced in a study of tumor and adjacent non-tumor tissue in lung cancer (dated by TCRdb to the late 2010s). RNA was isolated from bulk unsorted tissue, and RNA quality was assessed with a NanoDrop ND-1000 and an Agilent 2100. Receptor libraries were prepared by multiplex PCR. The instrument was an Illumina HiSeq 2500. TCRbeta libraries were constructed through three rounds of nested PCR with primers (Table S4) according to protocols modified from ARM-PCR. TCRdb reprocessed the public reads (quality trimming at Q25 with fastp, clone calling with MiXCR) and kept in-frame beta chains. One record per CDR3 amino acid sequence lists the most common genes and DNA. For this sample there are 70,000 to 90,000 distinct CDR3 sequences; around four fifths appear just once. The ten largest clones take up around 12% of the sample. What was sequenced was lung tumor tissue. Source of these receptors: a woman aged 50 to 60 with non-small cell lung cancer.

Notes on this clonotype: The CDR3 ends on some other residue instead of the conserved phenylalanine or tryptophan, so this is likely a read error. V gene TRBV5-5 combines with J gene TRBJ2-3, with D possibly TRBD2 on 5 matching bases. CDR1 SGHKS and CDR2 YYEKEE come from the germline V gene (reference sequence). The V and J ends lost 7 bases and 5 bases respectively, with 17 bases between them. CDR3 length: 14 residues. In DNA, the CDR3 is TGTGCCAGCGAGGTCCGGGGAACTGGAGATACGCAGTATTCT. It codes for CASEVRGTGDTQYS.

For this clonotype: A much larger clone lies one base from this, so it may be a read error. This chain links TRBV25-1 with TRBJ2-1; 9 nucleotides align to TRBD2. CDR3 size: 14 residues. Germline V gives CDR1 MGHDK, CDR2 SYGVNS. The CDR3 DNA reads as TGTGCCAGCAGTGCAGCGGGAGGCCGCAATGAGCAGTTGTTC. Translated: CASSAAGGRNEQLF. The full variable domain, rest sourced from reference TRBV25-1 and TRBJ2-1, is EADIYQTPRYLVIGTGKKITLECSQTMGHDKMYWYQQDPGMELHLIHYSYGVNSTEKGDLSSESTVSRIRTEHFPLTLESARPSHTSQYLCASSAAGGRNEQLFGPGTRLTVL.

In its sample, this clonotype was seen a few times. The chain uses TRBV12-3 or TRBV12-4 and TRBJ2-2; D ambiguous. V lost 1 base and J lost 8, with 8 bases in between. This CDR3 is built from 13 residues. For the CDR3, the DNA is TGTGCCAGCAGTTTAGAAGCTACGGGGGAGCTGTTTTTT. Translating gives CASSLEATGELFF.

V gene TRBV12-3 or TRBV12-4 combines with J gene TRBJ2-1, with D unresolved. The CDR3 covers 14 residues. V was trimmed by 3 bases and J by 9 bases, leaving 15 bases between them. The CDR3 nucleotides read TGTGCCAGCAGTTTTCAGGTGTGCCGTGGTGAGCAGTTCTTC. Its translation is CASSFQVCRGEQFF.

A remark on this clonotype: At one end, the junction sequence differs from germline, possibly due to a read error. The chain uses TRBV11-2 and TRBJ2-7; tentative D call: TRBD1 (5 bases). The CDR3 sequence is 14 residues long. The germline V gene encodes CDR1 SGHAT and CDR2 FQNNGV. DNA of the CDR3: TGTGCTAGCAGCCTGATGGACACAGCCTACGAGCAGTACTTC. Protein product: CASSLMDTAYEQYF.

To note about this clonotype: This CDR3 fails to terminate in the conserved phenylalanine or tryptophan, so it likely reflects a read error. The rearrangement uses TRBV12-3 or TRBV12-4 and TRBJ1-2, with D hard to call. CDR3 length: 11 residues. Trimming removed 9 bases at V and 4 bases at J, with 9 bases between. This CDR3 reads CASSFGYGYTI. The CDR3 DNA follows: TGTGCCAGTAGCTTTGGCTATGGCTACACCATC.

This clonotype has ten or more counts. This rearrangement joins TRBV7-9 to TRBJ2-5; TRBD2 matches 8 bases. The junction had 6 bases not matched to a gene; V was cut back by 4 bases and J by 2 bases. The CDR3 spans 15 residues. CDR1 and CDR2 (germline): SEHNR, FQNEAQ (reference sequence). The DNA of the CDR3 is TGTGCCAGCAGCTCAATACTAGCGGCACAAGAGACCCAGTACTTC. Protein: CASSSILAAQETQYF. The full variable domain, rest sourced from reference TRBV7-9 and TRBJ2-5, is DTGVSQNPRHKITKRGQNVTFRCDPISEHNRLYWYRQTLGQGPEFLTYFQNEAQLEKSRLLSDRFSAERPKGSFSTLEIQRTEQGDSAMYLCASSSILAAQETQYFGPGTRLLVL.

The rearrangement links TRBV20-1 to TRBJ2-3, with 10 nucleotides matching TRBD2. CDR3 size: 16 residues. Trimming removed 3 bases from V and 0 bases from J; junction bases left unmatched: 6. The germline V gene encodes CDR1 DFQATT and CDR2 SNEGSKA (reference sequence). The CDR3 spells CSARFLAGASTDTQYF. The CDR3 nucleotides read TGCAGTGCTAGGTTCCTAGCGGGAGCTAGCACAGATACGCAGTATTTT.

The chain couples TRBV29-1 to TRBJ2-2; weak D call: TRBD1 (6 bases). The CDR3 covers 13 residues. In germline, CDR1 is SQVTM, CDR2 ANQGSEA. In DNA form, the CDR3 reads TGCAGGGGCTGTGAGGGGGACACCGGGGAGCTGTTTTTT. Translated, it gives CRGCEGDTGELFF.